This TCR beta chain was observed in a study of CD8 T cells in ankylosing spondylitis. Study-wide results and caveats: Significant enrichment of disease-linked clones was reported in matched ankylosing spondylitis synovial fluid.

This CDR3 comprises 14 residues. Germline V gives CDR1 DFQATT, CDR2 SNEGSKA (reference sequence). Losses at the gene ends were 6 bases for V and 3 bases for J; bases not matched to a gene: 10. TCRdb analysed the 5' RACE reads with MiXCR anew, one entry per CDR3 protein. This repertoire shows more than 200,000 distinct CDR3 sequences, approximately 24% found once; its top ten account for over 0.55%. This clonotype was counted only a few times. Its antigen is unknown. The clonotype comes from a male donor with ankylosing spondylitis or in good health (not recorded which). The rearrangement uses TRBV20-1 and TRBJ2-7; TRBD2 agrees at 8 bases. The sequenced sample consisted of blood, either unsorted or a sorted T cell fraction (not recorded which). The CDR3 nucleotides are TGCAGTGCCCGGGAGGGTAGCGGGGTCTACGAGCAGTACTTC. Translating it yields CSAREGSGVYEQYF.